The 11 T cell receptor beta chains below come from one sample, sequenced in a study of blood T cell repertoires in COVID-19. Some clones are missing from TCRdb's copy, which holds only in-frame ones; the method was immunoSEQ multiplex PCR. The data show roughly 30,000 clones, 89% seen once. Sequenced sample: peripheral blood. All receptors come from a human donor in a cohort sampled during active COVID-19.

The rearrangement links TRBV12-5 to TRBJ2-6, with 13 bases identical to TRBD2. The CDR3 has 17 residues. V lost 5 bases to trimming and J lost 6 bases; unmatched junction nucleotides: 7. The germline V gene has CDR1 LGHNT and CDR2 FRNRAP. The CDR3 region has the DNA TGTGCTAGTGGTAACGGACTAGCGGGGGAGGCGGCCAACGTCCTGACTTTC. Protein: CASGNGLAGEAANVLTF.

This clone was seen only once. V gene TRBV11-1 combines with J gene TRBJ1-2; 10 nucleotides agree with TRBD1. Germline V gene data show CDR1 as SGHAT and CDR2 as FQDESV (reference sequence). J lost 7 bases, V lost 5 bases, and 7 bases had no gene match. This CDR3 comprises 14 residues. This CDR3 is CASSPGTGEGGYTF. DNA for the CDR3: TGTGCCAGCAGCCCTGGGACAGGGGAAGGTGGCTACACCTTC. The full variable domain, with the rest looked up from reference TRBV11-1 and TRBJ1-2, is EAEVAQSPRYKITEKSQAVAFWCDPISGHATLYWYRQILGQGPELLVQFQDESVVDDSQLPKDRFSAERLKGVDSTLKIQPAELGDSAMYLCASSPGTGEGGYTFGSGTRLTVV.

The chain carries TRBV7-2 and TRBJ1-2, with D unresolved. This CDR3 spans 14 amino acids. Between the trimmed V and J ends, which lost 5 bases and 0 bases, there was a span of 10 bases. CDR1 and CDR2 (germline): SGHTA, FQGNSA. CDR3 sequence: CASSPTEANYGYTF. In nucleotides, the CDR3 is TGTGCCAGCAGCCCTACTGAGGCTAACTATGGCTACACCTTC.

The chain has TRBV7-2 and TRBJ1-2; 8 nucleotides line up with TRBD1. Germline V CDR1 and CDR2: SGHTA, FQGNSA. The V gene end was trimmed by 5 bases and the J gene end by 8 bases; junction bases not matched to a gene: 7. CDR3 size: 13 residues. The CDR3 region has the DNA TGTGCCAGCAGCCCCACAGGGGGTTACGGCTACACCTTC. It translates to CASSPTGGYGYTF.

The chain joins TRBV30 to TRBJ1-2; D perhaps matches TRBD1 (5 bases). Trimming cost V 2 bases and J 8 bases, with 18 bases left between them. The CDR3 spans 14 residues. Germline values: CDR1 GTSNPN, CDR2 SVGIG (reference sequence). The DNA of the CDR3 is TGTGCCTGGAGTCCCGGGACTGCCGCCGTGGGCTACACCTTC. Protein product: CAWSPGTAAVGYTF.

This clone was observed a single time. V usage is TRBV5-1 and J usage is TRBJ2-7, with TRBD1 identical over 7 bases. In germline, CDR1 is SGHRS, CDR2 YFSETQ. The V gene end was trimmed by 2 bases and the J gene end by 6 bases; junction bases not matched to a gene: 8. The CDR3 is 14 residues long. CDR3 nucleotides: TGCGCCAGCAGCTTTGATCACGACAGGGCCGAGCAGTACTTC. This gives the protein CASSFDHDRAEQYF. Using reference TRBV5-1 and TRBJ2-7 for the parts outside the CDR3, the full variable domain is KAGVTQTPRYLIKTRGQQVTLSCSPISGHRSVSWYQQTPGQGLQFLFEYFSETQRNKGNFPGRFSGRQFSNSRSEMNVSTLELGDSALYLCASSFDHDRAEQYFGPGTRLTVT.

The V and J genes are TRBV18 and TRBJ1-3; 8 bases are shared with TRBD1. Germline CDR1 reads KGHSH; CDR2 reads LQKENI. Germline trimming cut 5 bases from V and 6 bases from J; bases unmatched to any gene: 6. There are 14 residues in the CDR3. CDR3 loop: CASSSGQGQNTIYF. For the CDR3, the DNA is TGTGCCAGCTCATCCGGACAGGGTCAAAACACCATATATTTT. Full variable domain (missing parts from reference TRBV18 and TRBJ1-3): NAGVMQNPRHLVRRRGQEARLRCSPMKGHSHVYWYRQLPEEGLKFMVYLQKENIIDESGMPKERFSAEFPKEGPSILRIQQVVRGDSAAYFCASSSGQGQNTIYFGEGSWLTVV.

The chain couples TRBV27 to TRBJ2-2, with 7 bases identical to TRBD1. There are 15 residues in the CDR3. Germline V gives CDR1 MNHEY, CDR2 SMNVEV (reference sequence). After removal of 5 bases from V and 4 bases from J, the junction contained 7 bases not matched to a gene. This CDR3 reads CASSVRDRTTGELFF. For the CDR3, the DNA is TGTGCCAGCAGTGTACGGGACAGAACCACCGGGGAGCTGTTTTTT.

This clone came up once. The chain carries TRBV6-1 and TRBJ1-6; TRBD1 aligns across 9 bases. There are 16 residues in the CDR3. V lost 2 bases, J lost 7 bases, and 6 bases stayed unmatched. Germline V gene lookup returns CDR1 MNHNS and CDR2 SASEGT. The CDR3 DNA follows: TGTGCCAGCAGTGAATGGGACAGGGTCCCCAATTCACCCCTCCACTTT. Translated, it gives CASSEWDRVPNSPLHF.

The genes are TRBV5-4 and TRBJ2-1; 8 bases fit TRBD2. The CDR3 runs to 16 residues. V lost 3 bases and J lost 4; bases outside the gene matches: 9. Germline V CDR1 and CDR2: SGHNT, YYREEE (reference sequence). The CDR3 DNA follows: TGTGCCAGCAGCTCGCCCCTGGTAGCGGGGTACAATGAGCAGTTCTTC. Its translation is CASSSPLVAGYNEQFF.

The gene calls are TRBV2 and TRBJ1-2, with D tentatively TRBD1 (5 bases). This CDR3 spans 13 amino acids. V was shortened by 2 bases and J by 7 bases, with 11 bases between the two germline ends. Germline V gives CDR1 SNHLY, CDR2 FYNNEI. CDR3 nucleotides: TGTGCCAGCAGTGAAAAGGGGCGCGGTGGCTACACCTTC. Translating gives CASSEKGRGGYTF.